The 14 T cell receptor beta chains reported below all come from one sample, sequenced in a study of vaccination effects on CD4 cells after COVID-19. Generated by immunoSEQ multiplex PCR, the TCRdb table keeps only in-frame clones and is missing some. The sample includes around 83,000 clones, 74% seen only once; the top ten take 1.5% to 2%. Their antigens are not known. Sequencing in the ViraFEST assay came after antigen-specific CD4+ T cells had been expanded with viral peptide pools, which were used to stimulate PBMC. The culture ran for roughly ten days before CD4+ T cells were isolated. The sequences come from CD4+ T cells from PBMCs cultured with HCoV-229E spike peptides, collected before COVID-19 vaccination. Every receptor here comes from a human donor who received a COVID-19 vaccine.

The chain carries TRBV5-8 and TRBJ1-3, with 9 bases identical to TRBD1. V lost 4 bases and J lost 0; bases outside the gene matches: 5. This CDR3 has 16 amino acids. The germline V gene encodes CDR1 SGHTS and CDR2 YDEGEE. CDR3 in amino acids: CASSRGQGFSGNTIYF. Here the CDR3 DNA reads TGTGCCAGCAGCAGGGGACAGGGATTCTCTGGAAACACCATATATTTT.

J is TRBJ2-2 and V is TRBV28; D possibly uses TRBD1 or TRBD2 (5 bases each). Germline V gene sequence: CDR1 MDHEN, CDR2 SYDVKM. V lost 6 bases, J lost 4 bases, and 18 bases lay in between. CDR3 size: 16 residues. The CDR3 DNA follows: TGTGCCAGCAGCCAAACCGGGACGCTTACCACCGGGGAGCTGTTTTTT. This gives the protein CASSQTGTLTTGELFF.

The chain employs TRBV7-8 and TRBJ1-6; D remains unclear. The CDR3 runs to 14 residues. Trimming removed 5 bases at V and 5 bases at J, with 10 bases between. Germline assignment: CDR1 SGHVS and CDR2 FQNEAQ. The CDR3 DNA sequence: TGTGCCAGCAGCCACAGACGGGATAATTCACCCCTCCACTTT. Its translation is CASSHRRDNSPLHF.

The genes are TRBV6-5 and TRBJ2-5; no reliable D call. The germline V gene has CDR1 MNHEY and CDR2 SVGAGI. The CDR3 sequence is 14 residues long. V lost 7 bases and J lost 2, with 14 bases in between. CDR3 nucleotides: TGTGCCAGCACTAAAGAATGGGTACAAGAGACCCAGTACTTC. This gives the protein CASTKEWVQETQYF.

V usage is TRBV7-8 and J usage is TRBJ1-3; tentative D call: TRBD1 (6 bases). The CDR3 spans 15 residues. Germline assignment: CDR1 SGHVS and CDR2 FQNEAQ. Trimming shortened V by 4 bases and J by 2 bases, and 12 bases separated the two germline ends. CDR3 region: CASSSESGAGNTIYF. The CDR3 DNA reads TGTGCCAGCAGCTCCGAGTCAGGGGCTGGAAACACCATATATTTT.

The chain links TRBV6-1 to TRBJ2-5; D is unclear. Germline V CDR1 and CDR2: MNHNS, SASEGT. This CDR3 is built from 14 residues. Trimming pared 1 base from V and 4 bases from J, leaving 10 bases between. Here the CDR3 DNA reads TGTGCCAGCAGTGAAGGAGAGTCCGGAGAGACCCAGTACTTC. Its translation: CASSEGESGETQYF.

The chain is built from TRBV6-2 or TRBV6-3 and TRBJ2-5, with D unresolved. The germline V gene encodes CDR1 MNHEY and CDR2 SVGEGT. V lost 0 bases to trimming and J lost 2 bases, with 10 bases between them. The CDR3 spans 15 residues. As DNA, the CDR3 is TGTGCCAGCAGTTACTCCCACCCCTCACAAGAGACCCAGTACTTC. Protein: CASSYSHPSQETQYF.

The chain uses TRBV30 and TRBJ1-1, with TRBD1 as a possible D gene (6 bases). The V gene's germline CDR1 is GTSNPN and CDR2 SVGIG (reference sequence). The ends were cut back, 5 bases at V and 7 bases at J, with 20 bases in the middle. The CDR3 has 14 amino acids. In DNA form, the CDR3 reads TGTGCCTGGCGGAAATCAGGGGCGCAGGGTGAAGCTTTCTTT. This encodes CAWRKSGAQGEAFF.

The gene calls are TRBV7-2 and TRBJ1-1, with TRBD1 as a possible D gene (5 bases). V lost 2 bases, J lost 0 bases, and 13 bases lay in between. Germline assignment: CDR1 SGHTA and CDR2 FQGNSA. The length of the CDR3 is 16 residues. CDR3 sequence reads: CASSLWGGVVNTEAFF. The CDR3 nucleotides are TGTGCCAGCAGCTTATGGGGAGGGGTTGTGAACACTGAAGCTTTCTTT.

The CDR3 loop is CSSRWGSNGYTF. The CDR3 DNA follows: TGCAGCTCCCGTTGGGGATCTAATGGCTACACCTTC. The V and J genes are TRBV29-1 and TRBJ1-2; D ambiguous. CDR3 length equals 12 residues. Germline CDR1 and CDR2: SQVTM and ANQGSEA. Between the trimmed V and J ends, which lost 8 bases and 6 bases, there was a span of 16 bases.

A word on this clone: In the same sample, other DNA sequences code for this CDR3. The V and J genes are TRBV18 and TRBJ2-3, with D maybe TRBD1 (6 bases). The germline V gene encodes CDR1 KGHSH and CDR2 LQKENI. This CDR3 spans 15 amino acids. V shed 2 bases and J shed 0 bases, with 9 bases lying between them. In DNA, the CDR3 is TGTGCCAGCTCACCAGGGACATTAAGCACAGATACGCAGTATTTT. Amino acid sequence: CASSPGTLSTDTQYF.

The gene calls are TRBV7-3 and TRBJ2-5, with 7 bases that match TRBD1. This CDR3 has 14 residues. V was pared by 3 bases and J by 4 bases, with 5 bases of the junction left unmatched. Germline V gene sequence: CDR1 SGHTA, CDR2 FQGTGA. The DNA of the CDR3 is TGTGCCAGCAGCTTGACAGGGTACTCAGAGACCCAGTACTTC. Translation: CASSLTGYSETQYF.

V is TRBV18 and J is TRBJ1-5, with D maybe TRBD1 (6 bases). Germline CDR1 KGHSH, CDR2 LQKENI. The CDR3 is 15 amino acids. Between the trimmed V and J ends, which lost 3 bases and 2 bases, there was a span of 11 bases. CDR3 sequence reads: CASSPGTGRNQPQHF. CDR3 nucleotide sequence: TGTGCCAGCTCACCGGGCACAGGGCGCAATCAGCCCCAGCATTTT. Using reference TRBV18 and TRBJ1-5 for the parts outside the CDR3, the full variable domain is NAGVMQNPRHLVRRRGQEARLRCSPMKGHSHVYWYRQLPEEGLKFMVYLQKENIIDESGMPKERFSAEFPKEGPSILRIQQVVRGDSAAYFCASSPGTGRNQPQHFGDGTRLSIL.

CDR3 in amino acids: CASSIQGGLGEKLFF. The CDR3 region has the DNA TGTGCCAGCAGCATTCAGGGAGGACTTGGGGAAAAACTGTTTTTT. This chain joins TRBV5-4 and TRBJ1-4; weak D call: TRBD1 (5 bases). Germline V gives CDR1 SGHNT, CDR2 YYREEE (reference sequence). This CDR3 comprises 15 residues. The V gene lost 4 bases and the J gene lost 8 bases, with 18 bases spanning the gap.